The subject of this entry is one T cell receptor (beta chain). Its cognate antigen is unknown. The sample belongs to a study of shared clonotypes between healthy human individuals. Overall study results and limits: Donor scarcity curtailed the genetic and exposure-history diversity represented herein.

V lost 5 bases and J lost 4, with 14 bases in between. The germline V gene encodes CDR1 MNHNS and CDR2 SASEGT. The CDR3 sequence is 15 residues long. Some clones are missing from TCRdb's copy, which holds only in-frame ones; the method was immunoSEQ multiplex PCR. The table records some 2,400,000 clones, almost 96% of them present only once. The chain couples TRBV6-1 to TRBJ1-4; tentative D call: TRBD1 (5 bases). This sequence was found in a man younger than 30 in good health. Sequenced material: naive CD4+ T cells sorted from blood. Subset noted: CD45RA+ positively selected. This CDR3 is CASSSGGAGNEKLFF. The CDR3 nucleotides are TGTGCCAGCAGTTCGGGAGGGGCGGGTAATGAAAAACTGTTTTTT.